Listed below are T cell receptor beta chains from one sample, sequenced in a study of blood T cell repertoires in COVID-19. TCRdb's table, derived via immunoSEQ multiplex PCR, lists solely in-frame clones and lacks some. The sample carries approximately 230,000 clones, around 90% recorded once. What was sequenced was peripheral blood. The receptor source for this set is a man of 80 years or more with acute or convalescent COVID-19. The CDR3 runs from the conserved cysteine through the conserved F or W. A D gene is named only where the DNA matches it firmly. Not every row has a clone size; where given, it reads once, few, many or a size class.

v_call: TRBV3-1/TRBV3-2
j_call: TRBJ1-4
d_call: NA
clone_size: NA
cdr3_aa: CASSQGEKLFF
cdr3_nt: TGTGCCAGCAGCCAGGGCGAAAAACTGTTTTTT

v_call: TRBV7-9
j_call: TRBJ2-3
d_call: TRBD1
clone_size: once
cdr3_aa: CASSLADRVDSTQYF
cdr3_nt: TGTGCCAGCAGCTTAGCTGACAGGGTCGACTCTACGCAGTATTTT

v_call: TRBV6-5
j_call: TRBJ1-4
d_call: NA
clone_size: NA
cdr3_aa: CASRDSRRNEKLFF
cdr3_nt: TGTGCCAGCAGGGATTCAAGGAGGAATGAAAAACTGTTTTTT

v_call: TRBV19
j_call: TRBJ1-2
d_call: NA
clone_size: NA
cdr3_aa: CASRYPYSNYGYTF
cdr3_nt: TGTGCCAGTAGATACCCGTACTCTAACTATGGCTACACCTTC

v_call: TRBV27
j_call: TRBJ1-5
d_call: TRBD1
clone_size: few
cdr3_aa: CASSLSQGAWPQHF
cdr3_nt: TGTGCCAGCAGTTTGTCGCAGGGGGCTTGGCCCCAGCATTTT

v_call: TRBV6-1
j_call: TRBJ2-5
d_call: NA
clone_size: once
cdr3_aa: CASSEGVVREETQYF
cdr3_nt: TGTGCCAGCAGTGAAGGGGTAGTGAGGGAAGAGACCCAGTACTTC

v_call: TRBV9
j_call: TRBJ1-3
d_call: NA
clone_size: NA
cdr3_aa: CASSVENSGNTIYF
cdr3_nt: TGTGCCAGCAGCGTGGAGAACTCTGGAAACACCATATATTTT

v_call: TRBV11-2
j_call: TRBJ1-1
d_call: TRBD1
clone_size: NA
cdr3_aa: CASSPQTGRNTEAFF
cdr3_nt: TGTGCCAGCAGCCCACAGACAGGGCGGAACACTGAAGCTTTCTTT

v_call: TRBV5-6
j_call: TRBJ2-3
d_call: NA
clone_size: NA
cdr3_aa: CASSYRGTDTQYF
cdr3_nt: TGTGCCAGCAGCTATAGAGGCACAGATACGCAGTATTTT

v_call: TRBV5-1
j_call: TRBJ2-5
d_call: NA
clone_size: NA
cdr3_aa: CASSQNTGGLETQYF
cdr3_nt: TGCGCCAGCAGCCAAAACACCGGAGGGCTAGAGACCCAGTACTTC

v_call: TRBV10-3
j_call: TRBJ1-4
d_call: NA
clone_size: NA
cdr3_aa: CAISSGATNEKLFF
cdr3_nt: TGTGCCATCAGTTCCGGTGCAACTAATGAAAAACTGTTTTTT

v_call: TRBV7-8
j_call: TRBJ2-7
d_call: TRBD1
clone_size: NA
cdr3_aa: CASSHRDRGDYEQYF
cdr3_nt: TGTGCCAGCAGCCACCGGGACAGGGGGGACTACGAGCAGTACTTC

v_call: TRBV29-1
j_call: TRBJ2-1
d_call: TRBD2
clone_size: NA
cdr3_aa: CSVASGVYNEQFF
cdr3_nt: TGCAGCGTTGCTAGCGGGGTTTACAATGAGCAGTTCTTC

v_call: TRBV29-1
j_call: TRBJ2-7
d_call: TRBD1
clone_size: NA
cdr3_aa: CSVVRSGGGDEQYF
cdr3_nt: TGCAGCGTTGTTCGGTCAGGGGGCGGCGACGAGCAGTACTTC

v_call: TRBV15
j_call: TRBJ1-2
d_call: NA
clone_size: once
cdr3_aa: CATSRDGQDTYGYTF
cdr3_nt: TGTGCCACCAGCAGAGATGGGCAGGACACCTATGGCTACACCTTC

v_call: TRBV9
j_call: TRBJ1-2
d_call: TRBD1
clone_size: once
cdr3_aa: CASSGDRGGPGYTF
cdr3_nt: TGTGCCAGCAGCGGCGACAGGGGTGGTCCTGGCTACACCTTC

v_call: TRBV5-4
j_call: TRBJ1-2
d_call: NA
clone_size: NA
cdr3_aa: CASSTGANYGYTF
cdr3_nt: TGTGCCAGCAGTACAGGCGCTAACTATGGCTACACCTTC

v_call: TRBV6-5
j_call: TRBJ2-1
d_call: NA
clone_size: NA
cdr3_aa: CASSWRGVHNEQFF
cdr3_nt: TGTGCCAGCAGTTGGCGGGGAGTCCACAATGAGCAGTTCTTC

v_call: TRBV28
j_call: TRBJ1-5
d_call: NA
clone_size: NA
cdr3_aa: CASSFDRYNQPQHF
cdr3_nt: TGTGCCAGCAGTTTCGACAGGTACAATCAGCCCCAGCATTTT

v_call: TRBV19
j_call: TRBJ1-5
d_call: TRBD1
clone_size: NA
cdr3_aa: CASRDRAQGNQPQHF
cdr3_nt: TGTGCCAGTAGGGACAGGGCGCAGGGCAATCAGCCCCAGCATTTT

v_call: TRBV5-1
j_call: TRBJ2-1
d_call: TRBD2
clone_size: NA
cdr3_aa: CASSLDGLASYNEQFF
cdr3_nt: TGCGCCAGCAGCTTGGACGGACTAGCTTCCTACAATGAGCAGTTCTTC

v_call: TRBV18
j_call: TRBJ1-4
d_call: NA
clone_size: NA
cdr3_aa: CASSPFGGTNEKLFF
cdr3_nt: TGTGCCAGCTCACCATTCGGCGGGACTAATGAAAAACTGTTTTTT

v_call: TRBV28
j_call: TRBJ2-3
d_call: NA
clone_size: NA
cdr3_aa: CASSLQDFTDTQYF
cdr3_nt: TGTGCCAGCAGTTTACAGGATTTCACAGATACGCAGTATTTT

v_call: TRBV3-1/TRBV3-2
j_call: TRBJ2-4
d_call: TRBD2
clone_size: NA
cdr3_aa: CASSPRTSGSPMNIQYF
cdr3_nt: TGTGCCAGCAGCCCCCGGACTAGCGGGAGTCCTATGAACATTCAGTACTTC